Listed below are T cell receptor beta chains from one sample, sequenced in a study of early stage breast cancer tumors. TCRdb's copy holds only in-frame clones and misses some; the assay was immunoSEQ multiplex PCR. Of about 50,000 clones in the sample, roughly four fifths were seen once. The specimen sequenced was blood. The receptors come from a person aged 45-60 years with breast cancer. Each CDR3 is given with its conserved first and last residue. Each record gives: CDR3 DNA, CDR3 protein, D gene, J gene, clone size, V gene. D genes are given only for firm matches. Part of the rows lack a size; the others show once, few, many or a class for expanded clones.

cdr3_nt: TGTGCCAGCAGCGTAGGGGGGGCGACTAACTATGGCTACACCTTC
cdr3_aa: CASSVGGATNYGYTF
d_call: NA
j_call: TRBJ1-2
clone_size: NA
v_call: TRBV9

cdr3_nt: TGTGCCAGCTCACCGCGGACTAGTCGGGACACCGGGGAGCTGTTTTTT
cdr3_aa: CASSPRTSRDTGELFF
d_call: TRBD2
j_call: TRBJ2-2
clone_size: NA
v_call: TRBV18

cdr3_nt: TGTGCCAGCAGCGTAGTAATGGGAGGCTATGGCTACACCTTC
cdr3_aa: CASSVVMGGYGYTF
d_call: NA
j_call: TRBJ1-2
clone_size: NA
v_call: TRBV9

cdr3_nt: TGTGCCAGCAGCTTCATGAGGTTAAGCACTGAAGCTTTCTTT
cdr3_aa: CASSFMRLSTEAFF
d_call: NA
j_call: TRBJ1-1
clone_size: NA
v_call: TRBV11-2

cdr3_nt: TGTGCCAGCCAGGCCTCAGGGGGAATCTATCAGCCCCAGCATTTT
cdr3_aa: CASQASGGIYQPQHF
d_call: TRBD1
j_call: TRBJ1-5
clone_size: NA
v_call: TRBV25-1

cdr3_nt: TGCGCCAGCAGCAAGGGACGGTTAGCGGAGACCCAGTACTTC
cdr3_aa: CASSKGRLAETQYF
d_call: NA
j_call: TRBJ2-5
clone_size: NA
v_call: TRBV4-1

cdr3_nt: TGTGCCAGCAGCCCCCACGGCGGGGACAGGGCCGGCTATGGCTACACCTTC
cdr3_aa: CASSPHGGDRAGYGYTF
d_call: TRBD1
j_call: TRBJ1-2
clone_size: NA
v_call: TRBV7-9

cdr3_nt: TGTGCCAGTAGTATAGATTATAGGACAGGGCCCTACGAGCAGTACTTC
cdr3_aa: CASSIDYRTGPYEQYF
d_call: TRBD1
j_call: TRBJ2-7
clone_size: NA
v_call: TRBV19

cdr3_nt: TGTGCCAGCAGTCGTGACAGAGGCCCCTACAATGAGCAGTTCTTC
cdr3_aa: CASSRDRGPYNEQFF
d_call: NA
j_call: TRBJ2-1
clone_size: NA
v_call: TRBV2

cdr3_nt: TGTGCCAGCAGTTACCGGGACAGGGTGGGCTATGGCTACACCTTC
cdr3_aa: CASSYRDRVGYGYTF
d_call: TRBD1
j_call: TRBJ1-2
clone_size: NA
v_call: TRBV28

cdr3_nt: TGTGCCAGCAGCTCTCAACCCGGGACAGGCTGGAATCAGCCCCAGCATTTT
cdr3_aa: CASSSQPGTGWNQPQHF
d_call: TRBD1
j_call: TRBJ1-5
clone_size: few
v_call: TRBV7-9

cdr3_nt: TGTGCCAGCAGCCTCCGGGACACGTCTGGAAACACCATATATTTT
cdr3_aa: CASSLRDTSGNTIYF
d_call: NA
j_call: TRBJ1-3
clone_size: NA
v_call: TRBV6-5

cdr3_nt: TGTGCCAGCAGCCTACGTAAGGAGCAGTTCTTC
cdr3_aa: CASSLRKEQFF
d_call: NA
j_call: TRBJ2-1
clone_size: NA
v_call: TRBV7-9

cdr3_nt: TGTGCCAGCAGCTTAGTGTACCGGACAGGGGCACCTAACTATGGCTACACCTTC
cdr3_aa: CASSLVYRTGAPNYGYTF
d_call: TRBD1
j_call: TRBJ1-2
clone_size: NA
v_call: TRBV7-2

cdr3_nt: TGTGCCAGCAGCGTAGAGGGACTAGCGGGAGGGGGTACGCAGTATTTT
cdr3_aa: CASSVEGLAGGGTQYF
d_call: TRBD2
j_call: TRBJ2-3
clone_size: once
v_call: TRBV9

cdr3_nt: TGTGCCAGCAGCATGGGACTAGCGGGAGCCGGGGAGCTGTTTTTT
cdr3_aa: CASSMGLAGAGELFF
d_call: TRBD2
j_call: TRBJ2-2
clone_size: NA
v_call: TRBV7-3

cdr3_nt: TGTGCCAGCAGTTACTCGTACGGTTACGAGCAGTACTTC
cdr3_aa: CASSYSYGYEQYF
d_call: NA
j_call: TRBJ2-7
clone_size: NA
v_call: TRBV6-5

cdr3_nt: TGTGCCAGCAGCTTAGATCCGGTTACTGAGCAGTTCTTC
cdr3_aa: CASSLDPVTEQFF
d_call: NA
j_call: TRBJ2-1
clone_size: NA
v_call: TRBV7-9

cdr3_nt: TGTGCCAGCAGTCAAGGGACAGTCCGAAATGAGCAGTTCTTC
cdr3_aa: CASSQGTVRNEQFF
d_call: TRBD1
j_call: TRBJ2-1
clone_size: NA
v_call: TRBV6-6

cdr3_nt: TGTGCCAGCAGCCCCCACGCCGCAACTAATGAAAAACTGTTTTTT
cdr3_aa: CASSPHAATNEKLFF
d_call: NA
j_call: TRBJ1-4
clone_size: few
v_call: TRBV7-9

cdr3_nt: TGCGCCAGCAGCCAAGAGTTTTCAAGTGAAAAACTGTTTTTT
cdr3_aa: CASSQEFSSEKLFF
d_call: NA
j_call: TRBJ1-4
clone_size: NA
v_call: TRBV4-3

cdr3_nt: TGTGCTAGCAGCTTAGACGACGGGACAGGGGACTATGGCTACACCTTC
cdr3_aa: CASSLDDGTGDYGYTF
d_call: TRBD1
j_call: TRBJ1-2
clone_size: NA
v_call: TRBV7-7

cdr3_nt: TGTGCCAGCAGCTTAAGGGACAGCGTTAATGAAAAACTGTTTTTT
cdr3_aa: CASSLRDSVNEKLFF
d_call: TRBD1
j_call: TRBJ1-4
clone_size: NA
v_call: TRBV7-6

cdr3_nt: TGTGCCAGCAGCATGGGACAGGGGGCTTACTATGGCTACACCTTC
cdr3_aa: CASSMGQGAYYGYTF
d_call: TRBD1
j_call: TRBJ1-2
clone_size: NA
v_call: TRBV7-2

cdr3_nt: TGCGCCAGCAGCCAGGAAGGGATGTACAGTACGGGATACGAGCAGTACTTC
cdr3_aa: CASSQEGMYSTGYEQYF
d_call: NA
j_call: TRBJ2-7
clone_size: NA
v_call: TRBV4-1

cdr3_nt: TGTGCCAGCACCAACGCCAGGGGCATTAATGAAAAACTGTTTTTT
cdr3_aa: CASTNARGINEKLFF
d_call: NA
j_call: TRBJ1-4
clone_size: NA
v_call: TRBV27

cdr3_nt: TGTGCCAGCAGCTTGGGACAGGGGAACTACGAGCAGTACTTC
cdr3_aa: CASSLGQGNYEQYF
d_call: TRBD1
j_call: TRBJ2-7
clone_size: NA
v_call: TRBV11-2

cdr3_nt: TGTGCCAGCAGTTACGTCTGGTCGAACGGTGAAGCTTTCTTT
cdr3_aa: CASSYVWSNGEAFF
d_call: NA
j_call: TRBJ1-1
clone_size: few
v_call: TRBV6-5

cdr3_nt: TGTGCCAGCAGTTGGGCCGGGGCGGGGAGCCCTGAAGCTTTCTTT
cdr3_aa: CASSWAGAGSPEAFF
d_call: NA
j_call: TRBJ1-1
clone_size: NA
v_call: TRBV28

cdr3_nt: TGTGCCAGCAGCCGCGGACTAGCTGTGACGGAGCAGTTCTTC
cdr3_aa: CASSRGLAVTEQFF
d_call: TRBD2
j_call: TRBJ2-1
clone_size: NA
v_call: TRBV11-2

cdr3_nt: TGTGCCAGCAGCTTGCCCAGCATTTTCCTACCAGATACGCAGTATTTT
cdr3_aa: CASSLPSIFLPDTQYF
d_call: NA
j_call: TRBJ2-3
clone_size: NA
v_call: TRBV5-4

cdr3_nt: TGCGCCAGCAGTGAGGGGTCAGGGGAAGATCAGCCCCAGCATTTT
cdr3_aa: CASSEGSGEDQPQHF
d_call: NA
j_call: TRBJ1-5
clone_size: NA
v_call: TRBV10-1

cdr3_nt: TGTGCCAGCAGTTTATTCCGGGGACAGGGCGTCGATGGCTACACCTTC
cdr3_aa: CASSLFRGQGVDGYTF
d_call: TRBD1
j_call: TRBJ1-2
clone_size: NA
v_call: TRBV28

cdr3_nt: TGTGCCAGCTCACCCGGGACAGCTGAGACCCAGTACTTC
cdr3_aa: CASSPGTAETQYF
d_call: TRBD1
j_call: TRBJ2-5
clone_size: NA
v_call: TRBV18

cdr3_nt: TGTGCCAGCAGTACACGGACAGGGGCTGAAGCTTTCTTT
cdr3_aa: CASSTRTGAEAFF
d_call: TRBD1
j_call: TRBJ1-1
clone_size: NA
v_call: TRBV6-1

cdr3_nt: TGCGCCAGCGGCTTTGAAAGGCGCACTGAAGCTTTCTTT
cdr3_aa: CASGFERRTEAFF
d_call: NA
j_call: TRBJ1-1
clone_size: NA
v_call: TRBV5-1

cdr3_nt: TGTGCCTGGAGCATCCAACAGGGGGGTCGTGAAAAACTGTTTTTT
cdr3_aa: CAWSIQQGGREKLFF
d_call: TRBD1
j_call: TRBJ1-4
clone_size: NA
v_call: TRBV30

cdr3_nt: TGTGCCAGCAGTAGACAGGGATTTGGCTACACCTTC
cdr3_aa: CASSRQGFGYTF
d_call: TRBD1
j_call: TRBJ1-2
clone_size: NA
v_call: TRBV28

cdr3_nt: TGTGCCAGCAGCTCCCCCATTACTAGCGGGGCCGGGGAGCTGTTTTTT
cdr3_aa: CASSSPITSGAGELFF
d_call: TRBD2
j_call: TRBJ2-2
clone_size: once
v_call: TRBV5-6

cdr3_nt: TGTGCCAGTAGTGGGAACGTTGGGTCCTACGAGCAGTACTTC
cdr3_aa: CASSGNVGSYEQYF
d_call: NA
j_call: TRBJ2-7
clone_size: NA
v_call: TRBV19

cdr3_nt: TGTGCCAGTAGTAAGTCAGGGATGAACACTGAAGCTTTCTTT
cdr3_aa: CASSKSGMNTEAFF
d_call: NA
j_call: TRBJ1-1
clone_size: NA
v_call: TRBV19

cdr3_nt: TGTGCCAGCAGCTTAGGAACGGGAAACATTCAGTACTTC
cdr3_aa: CASSLGTGNIQYF
d_call: NA
j_call: TRBJ2-4
clone_size: NA
v_call: TRBV11-3

cdr3_nt: TGTGCCAGCAGCTTGGGGGCGGGGGGGCCCCACAATGAGCAGTTCTTC
cdr3_aa: CASSLGAGGPHNEQFF
d_call: TRBD2
j_call: TRBJ2-1
clone_size: NA
v_call: TRBV5-4

cdr3_nt: TGTGCCAGCAGCTTGCCATTGGGGCTACCCACAGATACGCAGTATTTT
cdr3_aa: CASSLPLGLPTDTQYF
d_call: NA
j_call: TRBJ2-3
clone_size: NA
v_call: TRBV5-4

cdr3_nt: TGTGCCAGCAGTCCAAGGCAATCAAGCACAGATACGCAGTATTTT
cdr3_aa: CASSPRQSSTDTQYF
d_call: NA
j_call: TRBJ2-3
clone_size: once
v_call: TRBV2

cdr3_nt: TGTGCCAGCAGCCTCGGACACCCGAATGAGCAGTTCTTC
cdr3_aa: CASSLGHPNEQFF
d_call: NA
j_call: TRBJ2-1
clone_size: NA
v_call: TRBV25-1

cdr3_nt: TGTGCCAGTAGTATAGATCCGGCCTTCCGAGATGGCTACACCTTC
cdr3_aa: CASSIDPAFRDGYTF
d_call: NA
j_call: TRBJ1-2
clone_size: NA
v_call: TRBV19

cdr3_nt: TGCGCCAGCAGCCAGGGACTAGCGGGGGGTCAGAGTTCCATAGATACGCAGTATTTT
cdr3_aa: CASSQGLAGGQSSIDTQYF
d_call: TRBD2
j_call: TRBJ2-3
clone_size: NA
v_call: TRBV4-1

cdr3_nt: TGCGCCAGCAGCTTGGCCTTGCTAGCGGGGGCCACAGATACGCAGTATTTT
cdr3_aa: CASSLALLAGATDTQYF
d_call: TRBD2
j_call: TRBJ2-3
clone_size: NA
v_call: TRBV5-1

cdr3_nt: TGTGCCACCAATGGACAGGGGGCCTACGAGCAGTACTTC
cdr3_aa: CATNGQGAYEQYF
d_call: TRBD1
j_call: TRBJ2-7
clone_size: NA
v_call: TRBV19

cdr3_nt: TGTGCCAGCAGCCCAATGGGGCCGGAGAAACCCCAGTACTTC
cdr3_aa: CASSPMGPEKPQYF
d_call: NA
j_call: TRBJ2-5
clone_size: NA
v_call: TRBV7-9

cdr3_nt: TGTGCCAGCAGCCGTACGGGGTCTGGGGCCAACGTCCTGACTTTC
cdr3_aa: CASSRTGSGANVLTF
d_call: NA
j_call: TRBJ2-6
clone_size: NA
v_call: TRBV6-5

cdr3_nt: TGTGCCAGCAGATTCTCGGGACAGGGATCGTTCCTGAACACCGGGGAGCTGTTTTTT
cdr3_aa: CASRFSGQGSFLNTGELFF
d_call: TRBD1
j_call: TRBJ2-2
clone_size: NA
v_call: TRBV28

cdr3_nt: TGTGCCAGCAGCTTCCCAGGGGGCGCTTTCGTGGACGAGCAGTACTTC
cdr3_aa: CASSFPGGAFVDEQYF
d_call: TRBD1
j_call: TRBJ2-7
clone_size: once
v_call: TRBV7-9